These T cell receptor beta chains were read from a single sample in a study of blood T cell repertoires in COVID-19. The repertoire was sequenced with immunoSEQ multiplex PCR; TCRdb's copy has only in-frame clones and lacks some. The sample carries some 130,000 clones, 70% to 90% recorded once. The sequencing sample was made of peripheral blood. Receptors were obtained from a man aged 70-80 years with active COVID-19. Each CDR3 is given with its conserved first and last residue. D genes are given only for firm matches. Clone size is given for some rows only: seen once, a few or many times, or a class if the clone is expanded.

CDR3,DNA,D,V,J,size
CASSRQGADTQYF,TGTGCCAGCAGCCGACAGGGGGCAGATACGCAGTATTTT,TRBD1,TRBV3-1/TRBV3-2,TRBJ2-3,NA
CASSLVTGGPYNEQFF,TGTGCCAGCAGCTTAGTAACGGGAGGGCCCTACAATGAGCAGTTCTTC,TRBD2,TRBV7-9,TRBJ2-1,NA
CASTDYLGIGNTEAFF,TGTGCCAGTACCGACTATTTGGGTATAGGGAACACTGAAGCTTTCTTT,NA,TRBV19,TRBJ1-1,NA
CASSEGHSRSYEQYF,TGCGCCAGCAGTGAGGGACACTCGAGGTCCTACGAGCAGTACTTC,NA,TRBV10-1,TRBJ2-7,NA
CASSATGSPYEQYF,TGTGCCAGCAGCGCCACAGGGAGCCCCTACGAGCAGTACTTC,NA,TRBV5-6,TRBJ2-7,NA
CAISGTSGSISEQFF,TGTGCCATCAGTGGGACTAGCGGGAGCATTAGTGAGCAGTTCTTC,TRBD2,TRBV10-3,TRBJ2-1,NA
CASSRQGGNTGELFF,TGTGCCAGCAGCAGACAGGGGGGGAACACCGGGGAGCTGTTTTTT,TRBD1,TRBV11-2,TRBJ2-2,NA
CSASSGQLEAFF,TGCAGTGCTAGTAGCGGGCAACTTGAAGCTTTCTTT,NA,TRBV20-1,TRBJ1-1,NA
CASSPRNNSPLHF,TGTGCCAGTAGCCCTAGGAATAATTCACCCCTCCACTTT,NA,TRBV19,TRBJ1-6,NA
CASSSPGTGISGYTF,TGTGCCAGCAGCTCCCCCGGGACAGGGATCAGCGGCTACACCTTC,TRBD1,TRBV5-4,TRBJ1-2,NA
CASRRDGALQETQYF,TGTGCCAGCAGGCGGGACGGCGCTCTCCAAGAGACCCAGTACTTC,NA,TRBV2,TRBJ2-5,NA
CASSPPGREPDTQYF,TGTGCCAGCAGCCCCCCCGGGCGGGAGCCAGATACGCAGTATTTT,TRBD2,TRBV7-3,TRBJ2-3,NA
CASRLTGGNTIYF,TGTGCCAGCAGGTTGACGGGTGGAAACACCATATATTTT,NA,TRBV28,TRBJ1-3,NA
CSASPGTGDTEAFF,TGCAGTGCTAGTCCCGGGACAGGGGACACTGAAGCTTTCTTT,TRBD1,TRBV20-1,TRBJ1-1,NA
CASSYLGKTSNNEQFF,TGTGCCAGCAGTTACCTGGGGAAGACTAGCAACAATGAGCAGTTCTTC,TRBD2,TRBV6-6,TRBJ2-1,NA
CASSLGRGYGAYEQYF,TGTGCCAGCAGCTTAGGGCGGGGTTACGGGGCCTACGAGCAGTACTTC,NA,TRBV7-2,TRBJ2-7,NA
CSASRGATSGNTIYF,TGCAGTGCTAGTCGGGGGGCTACCTCTGGAAACACCATATATTTT,NA,TRBV20-1,TRBJ1-3,NA
CASSGSYSSGNTIYF,TGTGCCAGCAGCGGCAGCTACAGCTCTGGAAACACCATATATTTT,NA,TRBV4-2,TRBJ1-3,NA
CASGTGRGNEKLFF,TGTGCCAGCGGAACCGGAAGGGGTAATGAAAAACTGTTTTTT,NA,TRBV28,TRBJ1-4,NA
CASSYGQDLFATNEKLFF,TGTGCCAGCAGTTACGGACAGGATCTTTTTGCAACTAATGAAAAACTGTTTTTT,TRBD1,TRBV28,TRBJ1-4,NA
CASSIVGATEAFF,TGTGCCAGTAGTATAGTAGGGGCGACTGAAGCTTTCTTT,NA,TRBV19,TRBJ1-1,NA
CASSSPGQGAYEQYF,TGTGCCAGCAGTTCGCCGGGACAGGGGGCCTACGAGCAGTACTTC,TRBD1,TRBV5-4,TRBJ2-7,NA
CASSITGEDSPLHF,TGTGCCAGTAGTATTACGGGGGAGGATTCACCCCTCCACTTT,NA,TRBV19,TRBJ1-6,NA
CASSEAGRRTEAFF,TGTGCCAGCAGTGAGGCAGGGAGGAGGACTGAAGCTTTCTTT,NA,TRBV2,TRBJ1-1,NA
CASSYSGLGTDTQYF,TGTGCCAGCAGTTACTCGGGACTAGGCACAGATACGCAGTATTTT,TRBD2,TRBV6-6,TRBJ2-3,NA
CAWSGGRVDEQYF,TGTGCCTGGTCGGGCGGGAGAGTCGACGAGCAGTACTTC,TRBD2,TRBV30,TRBJ2-7,NA
CASSLGATNEKLFF,TGCGCCAGCAGCTTGGGCGCAACTAATGAAAAACTGTTTTTT,NA,TRBV5-1,TRBJ1-4,NA
CASSPVPTSTYVIEYF,TGTGCCAGCAGCCCTGTACCGACTAGTACGTACGTAATCGAGTACTTC,NA,TRBV5-4,TRBJ2-7,NA
CASSRPGTGAYEQYF,TGTGCCAGCAGCCGTCCCGGGACAGGAGCCTACGAGCAGTACTTC,TRBD1,TRBV14,TRBJ2-7,NA
CASSSRGSGRGTQYF,TGTGCCAGCAGCTCTCGGGGTAGCGGGAGAGGGACCCAGTACTTC,TRBD2,TRBV3-1/TRBV3-2,TRBJ2-5,NA
CASSLVRVGTGELFF,TGTGCCAGCAGCTTGGTCAGGGTGGGCACCGGGGAGCTGTTTTTT,NA,TRBV5-6,TRBJ2-2,NA
CASSLSGSLEQYF,TGCGCCAGCAGCTTAAGCGGGAGCCTCGAGCAGTACTTC,TRBD2,TRBV5-1,TRBJ2-7,few
CASSTENEQYF,TGTGCCAGCAGCACAGAGAACGAGCAGTACTTC,NA,TRBV2,TRBJ2-7,NA
CASSGRTEAFF,TGTGCCAGCTCAGGGAGGACTGAAGCTTTCTTT,NA,TRBV18,TRBJ1-1,NA
CASTQGIGELFF,TGTGCCAGCACTCAGGGTATCGGGGAGCTGTTTTTT,NA,TRBV11-2,TRBJ2-2,once
CASSQSPGSGETQYF,TGTGCCAGCAGCCAAAGCCCCGGGAGTGGGGAGACCCAGTACTTC,NA,TRBV14,TRBJ2-5,NA
CASSRLGQGDSPLHF,TGCGCCAGCAGCCGGTTGGGACAGGGGGATTCACCCCTCCACTTT,TRBD1,TRBV4-1,TRBJ1-6,NA